This T cell receptor (beta chain) was recovered during a study of T cell repertoires in cytomegalovirus infection. This clonotype was detected many times. Its antigen is not known. Each CDR3 protein is one row after TCRdb ran MiXCR on the reads. The repertoire consists of some 270,000 distinct CDR3 sequences, with over 15% occurring once and the leading ten covering more than 45%. The germline V gene encodes CDR1 SGHVS and CDR2 FQNEAQ. V was pared by 5 bases and J by 4 bases, with 12 bases of the junction left unmatched. The CDR3 has 17 residues. Findings and caveats of the study: The ex vivo response was dominated by HLA-C-restricted CMV-specific TCR beta clonotypes. Cumulative public TCR beta family frequency identified CMV carriers with the relevant HLA.

Sequencing input: CD8+ T cells from PBMCs. The chain combines TRBV7-8 with TRBJ2-7; 12 bases are a match to TRBD1. This TCR derives from a human donor in good health (CMV status not recorded). Some clones in this sample may be carry-over from other donors' samples. The CDR3 nucleotides read TGTGCCAGCAGCCGCATAGAAGGGACAGGGGGCGGATACGAGCAGTACTTC. It yields the protein CASSRIEGTGGGYEQYF.